These 26 T cell receptor beta chains were all obtained from the same sample, sequenced in a study of T cell responses to AZD1222 COVID-19 vaccine. Method: immunoSEQ multiplex PCR; TCRdb's copy keeps in-frame clones and lacks some. The table includes 45,000 to 60,000 clones, over 60% detected once. The sequences come from peripheral blood, collected on day 0 of AZD1222 vaccination. The receptors come from an adult in good health.

The V gene is TRBV19, the J gene TRBJ1-4, with 7 nucleotides matching TRBD1. V lost 5 bases and J lost 7; bases outside the gene matches: 16. The germline CDR1 and CDR2 sequences are LNHDA and SQIVND (reference sequence). This CDR3 has 17 amino acids. The CDR3, as DNA: TGTGCCAGTAGTCACCGGGACAGTCAAATGAAGGGTGAAAAACTGTTTTTT. Its protein is CASSHRDSQMKGEKLFF.

This clone was detected a few times. The chain recombines TRBV3-1 (or the pseudogene TRBV3-2) with TRBJ1-2; weak D call: TRBD1 (6 bases). CDR3 length: 14 residues. Germline CDR1 is LGHDT and CDR2 is YNNKEL (reference sequence). V was shortened by 1 base and J by 6 bases, with 12 bases between the two germline ends. CDR3 sequence (DNA): TGTGCCAGCAGCCAAGCCAGAAACAGGGATGGCTACACCTTC. This sequence encodes CASSQARNRDGYTF.

The DNA of the CDR3 is TGTGCCAGCAGACCGACAGGAGTTGGGAAACTGTTTTTT. This codes for CASRPTGVGKLFF. The chain uses TRBV28 and TRBJ1-4, with a tentative D call TRBD1 (6 bases). The germline V gene encodes CDR1 MDHEN and CDR2 SYDVKM. V was pared by 6 bases and J by 11 bases, with 16 bases between. This CDR3 spans 13 amino acids.

V gene TRBV28 combines with J gene TRBJ2-7, with a weak D call TRBD2 (6 bases). V lost 3 bases, J lost 5 bases, and 14 bases lay in between. This CDR3 contains 14 residues. Germline V gene sequence: CDR1 MDHEN, CDR2 SYDVKM. This CDR3 reads CASSFGGRFHEQYF. Here the CDR3 DNA reads TGTGCCAGCAGTTTTGGGGGGAGATTCCACGAGCAGTACTTC.

For the CDR3, the DNA is TGTGCCAGCAGCCCGTTTTGGGTTAATGAAAAACTGTTTTTT. Amino acid sequence: CASSPFWVNEKLFF. V and J are TRBV7-9 and TRBJ1-4; D is uncertain. Trimming pared 5 bases from V and 4 bases from J, leaving 11 bases between. The CDR3 is made up of 14 amino acids. CDR1 SEHNR and CDR2 FQNEAQ come from the germline V gene (reference sequence).

The chain carries TRBV6-1 and TRBJ2-1; D is undetermined. Germline values: CDR1 MNHNS, CDR2 SASEGT. The V end lost 1 base, the J end lost 4 bases, and 8 bases lay between the germline ends. The CDR3 has 14 amino acids. The CDR3 reads CASSEVGVYNEQFF. CDR3 sequence (DNA): TGTGCCAGCAGTGAAGTAGGTGTTTACAATGAGCAGTTCTTC.

In its sample, this clone was seen once. The chain combines TRBV3-1 (or the pseudogene TRBV3-2) with TRBJ2-1, with 9 bases that match TRBD2. This CDR3 region has 16 residues. Looked up from germline, CDR1 is LGHDT and CDR2 is YNNKEL (reference sequence). The V gene end was trimmed by 2 bases and the J gene end by 5 bases; junction bases not matched to a gene: 7. This CDR3 reads CASSQRPGTSHNEQFF. In DNA form, the CDR3 reads TGTGCCAGCAGCCAACGTCCCGGGACTAGCCACAATGAGCAGTTCTTC.

The V gene is TRBV5-5, the J gene TRBJ2-3; no definite D call. Deletions cut 0 bases from V and 2 bases from J, with 4 bases between. The CDR3 runs 13 residues. Germline CDR1 is SGHKS and CDR2 is YYEKEE (reference sequence). The CDR3 region has the DNA TGTGCCAGCAGCTTGGTGGACACAGATACGCAGTATTTT. The encoded protein is CASSLVDTDTQYF.

The chain joins TRBV4-2 to TRBJ1-2, with D unresolved. CDR3 length equals 16 residues. The V and J ends lost 0 bases and 7 bases respectively, with 18 bases between them. Germline CDR1 and CDR2: LGHNA and YNFKEQ. The CDR3 here is CASSQDPAALSSGYTF. CDR3 nucleotides: TGTGCCAGCAGCCAAGATCCGGCAGCTTTATCTAGTGGCTACACCTTC.

Turning to this clone: The same CDR3 is also encoded by other DNA sequences in this sample. The rearrangement uses TRBV5-1 and TRBJ1-1; D is perhaps TRBD1 (5 bases). This CDR3 has 14 residues. The V gene's germline CDR1 is SGHRS and CDR2 YFSETQ. Trimming cost V 2 bases and J 0 bases, with 8 bases left between them. The CDR3 coding sequence is TGCGCCAGCAGCTTAGGGGCCCTGAACACTGAAGCTTTCTTT. Its translation is CASSLGALNTEAFF.

This sequence joins TRBV7-9 and TRBJ2-1; 7 bases align to TRBD1. This CDR3 has 15 residues. The germline V gene encodes CDR1 SEHNR and CDR2 FQNEAQ (reference sequence). The ends lost 5 bases at V and 2 bases at J; junction bases unmatched: 6. The CDR3 sequence is CASSRGQTTYNEQFF. The CDR3 coding sequence is TGTGCCAGCAGCCGGGGACAGACTACCTACAATGAGCAGTTCTTC.

V is TRBV18 and J is TRBJ1-3; tentatively, D is TRBD1 (5 bases). Germline CDR1 KGHSH, CDR2 LQKENI. The ends were cut back, 3 bases at V and 4 bases at J, with 13 bases in the middle. The CDR3 is 15 amino acids. CDR3 coding DNA: TGTGCCAGCTCACCCGGGGACTTCGGGGGAAACACCATATATTTT. It encodes CASSPGDFGGNTIYF.

The rearrangement links TRBV6-1 to TRBJ1-4; TRBD1 might be the D (6 bases). The germline V gene encodes CDR1 MNHNS and CDR2 SASEGT. The CDR3 totals 14 residues. Trimming stripped 3 bases from V and 8 bases from J, with 13 bases between. The DNA for the CDR3 is TGTGCCAGCAGTGACAGGGGAGTTAGCGAAAAACTGTTTTTT. Protein: CASSDRGVSEKLFF.

This clone was counted only a few times. This rearrangement joins TRBV19 to TRBJ2-6; D not certain. Germline CDR1 is LNHDA and CDR2 is SQIVND (reference sequence). Trimming removed 5 bases from V and 0 bases from J, with 17 bases in between. CDR3 size: 18 residues. For the CDR3, the DNA is TGTGCCAGTAGTGTTGGGTCAGGAAGGGACTCTGGGGCCAACGTCCTGACTTTC. Translating gives CASSVGSGRDSGANVLTF.

The rearrangement joins TRBV5-5 to TRBJ2-7, with no clear D. The CDR3 consists of 13 residues. Between the trimmed V and J ends, which lost 0 bases and 2 bases, there was a span of 6 bases. The V gene's germline CDR1 is SGHKS and CDR2 YYEKEE (reference sequence). CDR3 residues: CASSLVAAYEQYF. CDR3 DNA: TGTGCCAGCAGCTTGGTGGCAGCCTACGAGCAGTACTTC.

This chain uses TRBV28 with TRBJ2-3; D possibly corresponds to TRBD2 (5 bases). Trimming took off 3 bases at V and 1 base at J, with 11 bases between the two ends. The V gene's germline CDR1 is MDHEN and CDR2 SYDVKM. This CDR3 has 15 amino acids. The CDR3 region is CASSFGSAGTDTQYF. The CDR3 DNA follows: TGTGCCAGCAGTTTTGGGAGCGCGGGCACAGATACGCAGTATTTT.

The V call is TRBV19, the J call TRBJ2-7; 9 bases align to TRBD1. The V gene end was trimmed by 6 bases and the J gene end by 5 bases; junction bases not matched to a gene: 8. Germline lookup yields CDR1 LNHDA and CDR2 SQIVND (reference sequence). The CDR3 covers 14 residues. Here the CDR3 reads CASSTGTGYDEQYF. Here the CDR3 DNA reads TGTGCCAGTAGCACCGGGACAGGGTACGACGAGCAGTACTTC. Full variable domain (rest looked up from reference TRBV19 and TRBJ2-7): DGGITQSPKYLFRKEGQNVTLSCEQNLNHDAMYWYRQDPGQGLRLIYYSQIVNDFQKGDIAEGYSVSREKKESFPLTVTSAQKNPTAFYLCASSTGTGYDEQYFGPGTRLTVT.

The chain joins TRBV28 to TRBJ2-2; unclear D gene. The CDR3 runs to 16 residues. V was clipped by 5 bases and J by 6 bases, with 19 bases between them. CDR1 and CDR2 (germline): MDHEN, SYDVKM. The CDR3 spells CASSPLRSRKAGELFF. The CDR3 DNA follows: TGTGCCAGCAGTCCACTGCGATCCCGAAAGGCCGGGGAGCTGTTTTTT.

The genes are TRBV5-1 and TRBJ2-3; tentative D call: TRBD1 (6 bases). The germline V and J ends were trimmed by 2 bases and 3 bases, with 10 bases remaining between them. CDR3 size: 14 residues. Germline assignment: CDR1 SGHRS and CDR2 YFSETQ. The CDR3 here is CASSLPGTTDTQYF. The CDR3 DNA reads TGCGCCAGCAGCTTACCCGGGACAACAGATACGCAGTATTTT.

This clone has only one observation. The chain recombines TRBV29-1 with TRBJ2-1, with D tentatively TRBD1 (5 bases). Germline CDR1 and CDR2: SQVTM and ANQGSEA. V gave up 6 bases and J gave up 6 bases, with 9 bases separating them. The CDR3 contains 11 residues. CDR3 protein: CSVAQVNEQFF. As DNA, the CDR3 is TGCAGCGTGGCACAGGTCAATGAGCAGTTCTTC.

The chain is built from TRBV19 and TRBJ1-1; no clear D. The CDR3 covers 14 residues. V lost 3 bases, J lost 7 bases, and 15 bases lay in between. Germline-derived CDR1 and CDR2 are LNHDA and SQIVND (reference sequence). CDR3 amino acids: CASSIGQVAVEAFF. CDR3 sequence (DNA): TGTGCCAGTAGTATCGGTCAGGTCGCTGTTGAAGCTTTCTTT.

Turning to this clone: Other DNA variants within this sample encode the same CDR3. The chain recombines TRBV7-3 with TRBJ2-1; 10 bases line up with TRBD2. There are 15 residues in the CDR3. Germline CDR1 reads SGHTA; CDR2 reads FQGTGA. V lost 3 bases and J lost 4; bases outside the gene matches: 3. The CDR3 loop reads CASSFLAGDYNEQFF. CDR3 DNA: TGTGCCAGCAGCTTTCTAGCGGGGGATTACAATGAGCAGTTCTTC.

This clone was seen just once. The rearrangement links TRBV27 to TRBJ1-1; 8 positions agree with TRBD1. This CDR3 is 14 amino acids long. The germline V gene encodes CDR1 MNHEY and CDR2 SMNVEV (reference sequence). Trimming took 5 bases from V and 1 from J; bases not matched to a gene: 3. CDR3 nucleotide sequence: TGTGCCAGCAGTCGGACAGGGACGAACACTGAAGCTTTCTTT. Translating gives CASSRTGTNTEAFF.

The chain is built from TRBV6-6 and TRBJ2-7; D gene ambiguous. Trimming stripped 2 bases from V and 4 bases from J, with 18 bases between. The CDR3 loop spans 16 amino acids. CDR1 and CDR2 from the germline V gene are MNHNY and SVGAGI (reference sequence). The CDR3 sequence: CASSYGWLAESYEQYF. In DNA, the CDR3 is TGTGCCAGCAGTTACGGTTGGTTGGCGGAATCTTACGAGCAGTACTTC.

This clone was counted a few times. The rearrangement links TRBV3-1 (or the pseudogene TRBV3-2) to TRBJ1-1; tentative D call: TRBD1 (5 bases). CDR3 size: 13 residues. V shed 4 bases and J shed 1 base, with 7 bases lying between them. Germline CDR1 LGHDT, CDR2 YNNKEL (reference sequence). CDR3: CASSRTPNTEAFF. The DNA for the CDR3 is TGTGCCAGCAGCCGGACACCGAACACTGAAGCTTTCTTT.

This chain uses TRBV12-3 or TRBV12-4 with TRBJ2-3; maybe TRBD2 (7 bases). The CDR3 consists of 12 residues. V lost 5 bases to trimming and J lost 11 bases, with 14 bases between them. The CDR3 loop reads CASSPGGPRQYF. DNA of the CDR3: TGTGCCAGCAGTCCCGGGGGGCCACGGCAGTATTTT.